The sequence of this TCR beta chain was determined in a study of blood T cell repertoires in COVID-19. Study context: Sources were T cells, B-cell-depleted T cells, or PBMCs; the material itself was cDNA or gDNA.

In germline, CDR1 is MDHEN, CDR2 SYDVKM. V gave up 7 bases and J gave up 9 bases, with 13 bases separating them. The CDR3 runs 12 residues. Sequencing used immunoSEQ multiplex PCR; TCRdb keeps in-frame clones, though not all of them. The sample holds 200,000 to 250,000 clones, 88% seen once. The specimen was PBMCs or T cells enriched from blood (not recorded which). This chain joins TRBV28 and TRBJ1-5, with unresolved D. This receptor was taken from a woman aged 25 to 45 who had been exposed to COVID-19. This chain's CDR3 is CASTPGPGPQHF. CDR3 bases: TGTGCCAGCACCCCCGGTCCAGGGCCCCAGCATTTT. Looking up the rest from reference TRBV28 and TRBJ1-5 gives the full variable domain: DVKVTQSSRYLVKRTGEKVFLECVQDMDHENMFWYRQDPGLGLRLIYFSYDVKMKEKGDIPEGYSVSREKKERFSLILESASTNQTSMYLCASTPGPGPQHFGDGTRLSIL.